This TCR beta chain was recorded in a study of cytotoxic CD8 clonotypes in ibrutinib-treated CLL. Study-wide background: Within the patient group, around 11 were relapsed/refractory and approximately 15 treatment-naive, and around 17 were IGHV unmutated.

In germline, CDR1 is MNHEY, CDR2 SMNVEV (reference sequence). This CDR3 comprises 13 residues. The J segment lost 8 bases and the V segment lost 2 bases, leaving 3 bases of the junction unmatched. Study-level results: Clonality (at baseline) was higher than in age-matched healthy donors and tracked circulating CD8+ T-cell counts. Clonality increased at ibrutinib response, then returned toward baseline at progression.

The protocol was immunoSEQ multiplex PCR, while the TCRdb copy is restricted to in-frame clones and leaves out a portion. The sample lists around 140,000 clones, approximately 85% occurring once. In regard to this clone: The antigen is unknown.

Specimen: PBMCs, collected after 24 months of ibrutinib treatment. This sequence originates from a human donor with chronic lymphocytic leukemia. The chain couples TRBV27 to TRBJ2-4; TRBD2 matches 7 bases. The CDR3: CASSLREGDIQYF. The CDR3 coding sequence is TGTGCCAGCAGTTTAAGGGAGGGAGACATTCAGTACTTC.